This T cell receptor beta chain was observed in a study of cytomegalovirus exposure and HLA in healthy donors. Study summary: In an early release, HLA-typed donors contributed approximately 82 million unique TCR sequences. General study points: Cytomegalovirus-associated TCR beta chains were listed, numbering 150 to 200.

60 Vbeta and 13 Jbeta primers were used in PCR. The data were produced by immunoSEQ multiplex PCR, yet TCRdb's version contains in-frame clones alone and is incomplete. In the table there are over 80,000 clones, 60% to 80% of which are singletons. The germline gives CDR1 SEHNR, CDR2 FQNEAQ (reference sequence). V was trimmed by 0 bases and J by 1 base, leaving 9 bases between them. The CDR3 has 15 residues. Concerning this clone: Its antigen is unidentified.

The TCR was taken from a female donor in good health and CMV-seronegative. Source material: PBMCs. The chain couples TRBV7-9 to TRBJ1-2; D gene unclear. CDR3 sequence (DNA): TGTGCCAGCAGCTTAGCCGGCCGGGATAACTATGGCTACACCTTC. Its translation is CASSLAGRDNYGYTF.